This TCR beta chain was observed in a study of siplizumab effects on memory and regulatory T cells (dated by TCRdb to the late 2010s). Turning to the overall study: The effect of the anti-CD2 antibody siplizumab on alloreactive T-cell subsets was examined in allogeneic mixed lymphocyte reactions constructed from human PBMCs.

The CDR3 sequence holds 18 residues, the cysteine and phenylalanine included. The kept DNA is CDR3 alone, 54 bases in frame from the first base. Trimmed from V: 4 bases; trimmed from J: 3 bases; junction bases lacking a gene match: 11. The CDR1 and CDR2 encoded by the germline V gene are SGHRS and YFSETQ. Broad study findings and their caveats: Because sequences at frequencies below about 10^-5 were poorly captured, only a minor fraction of alloreactive clones could be mapped back to unstimulated subsets. Siplizumab significantly lowered the cumulative frequency of alloreactive sequences that could be traced to unstimulated CD4+ memory T cells. For roughly 80-95% of proliferating CD4+ or CD8+ clones, no naive or memory phenotype could be assigned. Whether proliferating Tregs from siplizumab cultures actually had suppressive function was not functionally confirmed. Of the alloreactive CD4+ clones that could be mapped, the Treg-derived share averaged 68.8% with siplizumab compared with 26.9% in control reactions. Compared with memory T cells, unstimulated naive T cells appeared more diverse, and naive cells seemed to make a substantial contribution to the alloresponse.

As concerns this clone: This receptor's antigen is unknown. No base-level quality is on record; no much larger clone is a single base apart.

Sorted unstimulated T cells and proliferating T cells recovered from mixed lymphocyte reactions underwent TCRbeta CDR3 sequencing. Fresh whole blood from around 11 HLA-typed healthy donors was used to isolate PBMCs. The library was built by means of the immunoSEQ multiplex PCR assay. The deep sequencing platform assayed about 10^5 TCR templates per sample. Genomic DNA extracted from sorted T cells was the material used for TCRbeta CDR3 sequencing. On the authors' methods: The R programming language was used for clonal analysis of TCRbeta CDR3 data. Unstimulated samples were compared with post-reaction CFSE-low samples to define alloreactive CD4+ and CD8+ clones. Regulatory or non-regulatory origin was assigned to alloreactive CD4+ clones by matching of sequences to sorted unstimulated Treg and non-Treg repertoires. TCRdb re-hosts the immuneACCESS table, in-frame sequences only. Its copies lack some clones; in the studies checked, an unresolved V gene accounts for under half of them, and the cause for the rest is not known. The V and J calls and clone size come from that table; D and trimming were worked out from the DNA. Counted in this sample were 100,000 to 110,000 clones; 91% of them appeared once. 0.14% to 0.15% of the sample comes from the top ten.

Sequenced material: CD4+ T cells sorted from blood. This clonotype was sampled from a human donor in good health. The chain uses TRBV5-1 and TRBJ2-2; the junction holds 11 bases that match TRBD1. The CDR3 has the sequence CASSTAPGTGGYTGELFF. The nucleotides are TGCGCCAGCAGCACAGCCCCCGGGACAGGGGGGTACACCGGGGAGCTGTTTTTT. Here the CDR3 is joined to the reference TRBV5-1 and TRBJ2-2 genes, and the full variable domain is: KAGVTQTPRYLIKTRGQQVTLSCSPISGHRSVSWYQQTPGQGLQFLFEYFSETQRNKGNFPGRFSGRQFSNSRSEMNVSTLELGDSALYLCASSTAPGTGGYTGELFFGEGSRLTVL.